This T cell receptor (beta chain) was observed in a study of monozygotic twins with inflammatory bowel disease. Study outcomes and limitations: People with IBD had fewer clonotypes in common with others than healthy twins did, especially with disease activity.

cDNA encoding TCRalpha and TCRbeta underwent two nested PCRs of around 15 and 9 cycles, each of which was followed by bead purification. TCRdb re-called the 5' RACE reads, yielding one record per CDR3 amino acid sequence without DNA. The sample includes about 85,000 distinct CDR3 sequences. In regard to this clonotype: Its antigen is still unknown.

This CDR3 is built from 14 residues. Germline V gives CDR1 SGHRS, CDR2 YFSETQ. Per donor, 2.5 ml of blood was collected and frozen. The source is a human donor with ulcerative colitis or Crohn's disease, or a healthy co-twin of an affected twin (not recorded which). Sequencing used blood. V usage is TRBV5-1 and J usage is TRBJ2-1; TCRdb proposes TRBD1, but this gene call is untestable without DNA. CDR3 protein: CASSWGGQAEEQFF.